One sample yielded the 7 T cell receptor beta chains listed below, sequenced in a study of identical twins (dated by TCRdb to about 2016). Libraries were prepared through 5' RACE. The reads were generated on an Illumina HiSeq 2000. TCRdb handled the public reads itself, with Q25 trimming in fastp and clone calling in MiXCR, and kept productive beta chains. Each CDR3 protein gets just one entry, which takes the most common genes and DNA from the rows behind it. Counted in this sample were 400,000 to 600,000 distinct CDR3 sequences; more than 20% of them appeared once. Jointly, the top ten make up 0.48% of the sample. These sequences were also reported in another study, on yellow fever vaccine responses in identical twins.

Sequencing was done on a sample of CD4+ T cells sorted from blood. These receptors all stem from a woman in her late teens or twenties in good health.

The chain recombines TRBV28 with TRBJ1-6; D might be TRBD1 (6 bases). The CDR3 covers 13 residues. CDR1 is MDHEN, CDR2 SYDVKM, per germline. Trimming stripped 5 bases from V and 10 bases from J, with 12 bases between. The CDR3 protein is CASSNNRASPLHF. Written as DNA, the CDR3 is TGTGCCAGCAGTAACAACAGGGCCTCACCCCTCCACTTT.

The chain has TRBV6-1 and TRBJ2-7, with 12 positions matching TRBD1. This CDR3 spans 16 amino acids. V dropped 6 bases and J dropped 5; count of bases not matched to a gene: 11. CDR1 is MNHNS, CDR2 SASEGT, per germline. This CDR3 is CASSPPGQGAENEQYF. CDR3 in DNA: TGTGCCAGCAGCCCCCCGGGACAGGGGGCGGAAAACGAGCAGTACTTC.

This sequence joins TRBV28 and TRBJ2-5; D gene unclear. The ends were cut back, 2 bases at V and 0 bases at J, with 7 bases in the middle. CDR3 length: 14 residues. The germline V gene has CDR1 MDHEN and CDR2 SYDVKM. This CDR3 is CASSLMTYQETQYF. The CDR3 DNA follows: TGTGCCAGCAGTTTAATGACGTACCAAGAGACCCAGTACTTC.

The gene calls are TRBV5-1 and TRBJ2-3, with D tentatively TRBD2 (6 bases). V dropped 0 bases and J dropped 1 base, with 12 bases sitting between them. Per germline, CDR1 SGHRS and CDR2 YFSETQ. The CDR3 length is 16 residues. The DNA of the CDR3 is TGCGCCAGCAGCTTGGAGGCGGGAACCCGCACAGATACGCAGTATTTT. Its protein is CASSLEAGTRTDTQYF.

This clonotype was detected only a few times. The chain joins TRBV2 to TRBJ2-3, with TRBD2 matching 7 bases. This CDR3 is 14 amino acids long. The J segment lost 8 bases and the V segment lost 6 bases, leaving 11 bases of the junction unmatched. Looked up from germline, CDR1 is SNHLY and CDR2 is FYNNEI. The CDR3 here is CASSDAGERVTQYF. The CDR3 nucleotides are TGTGCCAGCAGCGACGCGGGAGAGAGGGTTACGCAGTATTTT.

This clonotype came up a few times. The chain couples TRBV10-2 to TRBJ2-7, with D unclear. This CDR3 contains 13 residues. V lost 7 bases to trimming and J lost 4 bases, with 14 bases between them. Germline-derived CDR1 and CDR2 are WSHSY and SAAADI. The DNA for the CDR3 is TGCGCCAGCATTGGAAGGCAATCTTACGAGCAGTACTTC. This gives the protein CASIGRQSYEQYF.

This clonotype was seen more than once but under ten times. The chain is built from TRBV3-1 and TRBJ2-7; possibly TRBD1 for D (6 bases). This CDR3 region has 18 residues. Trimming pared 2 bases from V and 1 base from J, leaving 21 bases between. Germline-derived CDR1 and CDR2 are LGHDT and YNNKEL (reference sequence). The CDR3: CASSQPGHPRPGSYEQYV. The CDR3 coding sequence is TGTGCCAGCAGCCAACCGGGACACCCCCGCCCTGGTTCCTACGAGCAGTACGTC.